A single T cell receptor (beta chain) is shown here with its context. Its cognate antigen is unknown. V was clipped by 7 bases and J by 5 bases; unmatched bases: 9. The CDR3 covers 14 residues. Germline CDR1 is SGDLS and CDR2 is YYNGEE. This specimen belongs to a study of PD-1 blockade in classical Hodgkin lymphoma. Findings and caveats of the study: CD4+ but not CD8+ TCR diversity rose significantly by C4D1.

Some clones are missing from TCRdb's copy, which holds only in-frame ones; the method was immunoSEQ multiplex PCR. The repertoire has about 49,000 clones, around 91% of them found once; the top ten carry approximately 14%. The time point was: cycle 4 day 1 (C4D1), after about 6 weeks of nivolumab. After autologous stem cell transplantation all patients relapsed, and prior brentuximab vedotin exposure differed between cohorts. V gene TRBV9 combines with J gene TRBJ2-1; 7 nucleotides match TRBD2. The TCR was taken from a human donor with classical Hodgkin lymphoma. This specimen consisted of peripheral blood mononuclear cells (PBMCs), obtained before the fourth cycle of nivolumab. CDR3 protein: CASSFRDYHNEQFF. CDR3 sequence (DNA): TGTGCCAGCTCCTTTCGGGACTACCACAATGAGCAGTTCTTC.